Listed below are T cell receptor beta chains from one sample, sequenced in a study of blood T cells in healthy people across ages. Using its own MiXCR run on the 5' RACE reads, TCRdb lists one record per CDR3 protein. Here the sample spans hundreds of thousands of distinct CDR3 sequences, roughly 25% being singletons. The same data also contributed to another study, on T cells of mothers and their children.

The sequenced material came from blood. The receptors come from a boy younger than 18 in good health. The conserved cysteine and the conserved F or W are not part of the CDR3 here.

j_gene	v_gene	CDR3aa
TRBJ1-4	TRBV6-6	ATRPQNEKLF
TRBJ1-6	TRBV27	ASSPPGVWTLH
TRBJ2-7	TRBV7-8	ASSLVPSTSSYEQY
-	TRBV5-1	ASRAETGDRNEQF
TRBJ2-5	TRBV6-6	ASTPERQTQY
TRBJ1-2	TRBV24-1	ATSDRTTSYGYT
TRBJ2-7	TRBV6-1	ASSEEGRSSYEQY
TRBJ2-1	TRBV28	ASSFQGEYNEQF
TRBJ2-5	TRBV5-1	ASSLYPDQETQY
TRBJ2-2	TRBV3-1	ASSQWVEMPGELF
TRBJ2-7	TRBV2	ASSEALTGSSEQY
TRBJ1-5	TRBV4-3	ASSQEVAGNQPQH